Shown below are 17 T cell receptor beta chains from a single sample sequenced in a study of T-cell reconstitution after alpha-beta-depleted transplantation in children. A TCRbeta library incorporating unique molecular identifiers was prepared. TCRdb re-analysed the PCR reads in MiXCR, keeping a single row per CDR3 protein. The sample lists 250,000 to 400,000 distinct CDR3 sequences, around 25% occurring once. The material sequenced was PBMCs, mostly from graft donor cells, taken 180 days after TCRalphabeta/CD19-depleted stem cell transplant. The receptors derive from a male patient between 10 and 17 years old who had a stem cell transplant for acute lymphoblastic leukemia, so the T cells may come from the graft donor.

The chain couples TRBV27 to TRBJ2-7; 8 bases are shared with TRBD1. V gave up 6 bases and J gave up 2 bases; unmatched junction bases: 9. The CDR3 consists of 15 residues. Germline CDR1 and CDR2: MNHEY and SMNVEV (reference sequence). The CDR3 region is CASSFGTGVTYEQYF. The CDR3 region has the DNA TGTGCCAGCAGCTTCGGGACAGGCGTTACCTACGAGCAGTACTTC.

The chain recombines TRBV20-1 with TRBJ2-7, with TRBD2 identical over 12 bases. The junction had 7 bases not matched to a gene; V was cut back by 2 bases and J by 2 bases. The CDR3 spans 16 residues. The germline gives CDR1 DFQATT, CDR2 SNEGSKA (reference sequence). CDR3 sequence: CSARPVLAGGTYEQYF. The CDR3 nucleotides read TGCAGTGCTAGACCCGTACTAGCGGGAGGAACCTACGAGCAGTACTTC.

The chain recombines TRBV7-2 with TRBJ2-7; 9 bases are a match to TRBD1. Germline V lookup: CDR1 SGHTA, CDR2 FQGNSA. The CDR3 has 16 residues. V lost 2 bases to trimming and J lost 2 bases; unmatched junction nucleotides: 7. Written as DNA, the CDR3 is TGTGCCAGCAGCTTATCTTCGGGACAGGGCCCCTACGAGCAGTACTTC. Protein sequence: CASSLSSGQGPYEQYF. Drawing the rest from reference TRBV7-2 and TRBJ2-7, the complete variable domain is GAGVSQSPSNKVTEKGKDVELRCDPISGHTALYWYRQSLGQGLEFLIYFQGNSAPDKSGLPSDRFSAERTGGSVSTLTIQRTQQEDSAVYLCASSLSSGQGPYEQYFGPGTRLTVT.

This clonotype was observed at least ten times. The J gene is TRBJ1-5, the V gene TRBV29-1; no clear D gene. The length of the CDR3 is 13 residues. The germline gives CDR1 SQVTM, CDR2 ANQGSEA. V was cut by 1 base and J by 2 bases, with 6 bases left in between. The CDR3 loop reads CSVEVGGNQPQHF. Written as DNA, the CDR3 is TGCAGCGTTGAAGTCGGGGGCAATCAGCCCCAGCATTTT.

The chain is built from TRBV18 and TRBJ1-5; weak D call: TRBD1 (6 bases). The CDR3 is made up of 15 amino acids. Trimming took 3 bases from V and 7 from J, leaving 16 bases between them. The germline gives CDR1 KGHSH, CDR2 LQKENI. Here the CDR3 DNA reads TGTGCCAGCTCACCCCAACAGGGAAGGTGGCAGCCCCAGCATTTT. As protein: CASSPQQGRWQPQHF.

This clonotype came up a few times. The chain is built from TRBV5-1 and TRBJ2-3; 8 bases are shared with TRBD2. The CDR3 sequence is 16 residues long. Germline-derived CDR1 and CDR2 are SGHRS and YFSETQ. The trim removed 4 bases at V and 2 bases at J, leaving 9 bases unmatched. The CDR3 DNA reads TGCGCCAGCAGCCTTAGGACTAGCAGCTTCACAGATACGCAGTATTTT. This translates into CASSLRTSSFTDTQYF. The entire variable domain, with the rest obtained from reference TRBV5-1 and TRBJ2-3, is as follows: KAGVTQTPRYLIKTRGQQVTLSCSPISGHRSVSWYQQTPGQGLQFLFEYFSETQRNKGNFPGRFSGRQFSNSRSEMNVSTLELGDSALYLCASSLRTSSFTDTQYFGPGTRLTVL.

This clonotype was recorded a few times. The rearrangement uses TRBV2 and TRBJ2-1; 16 bases agree with TRBD2. The V segment lost 6 bases and the J segment 6 bases; nucleotides outside the gene matches: 2. The CDR3 has 15 amino acids. Germline-derived CDR1 and CDR2 are SNHLY and FYNNEI. CDR3 region: CASRGTSGRGNEQFF. DNA of the CDR3: TGTGCCAGCAGGGGGACTAGCGGGAGGGGCAATGAGCAGTTCTTC.

The V and J genes are TRBV16 and TRBJ2-7; no reliable D call. CDR1 and CDR2 from the germline V gene are KGHSY and FQNENV. This CDR3 spans 12 amino acids. V lost 0 bases and J 5 bases, leaving 5 bases between the germline ends. CDR3 in DNA: TGTGCCAGCAGCCAATCGTTCGACGAGCAGTACTTC. Its translation is CASSQSFDEQYF.

The chain combines TRBV20-1 with TRBJ2-5, with a possible D match to TRBD1 (5 bases). CDR1 and CDR2 from the germline V gene are DFQATT and SNEGSKA (reference sequence). The CDR3 contains 13 residues. V lost 3 bases to trimming and J lost 1 base, with 9 bases between them. The CDR3 here is CSASRQSQETQYF. Written as DNA, the CDR3 is TGCAGTGCTAGTAGACAGAGCCAAGAGACCCAGTACTTC.

On this clonotype: The CDR3 end shows no conserved phenylalanine or tryptophan, and so a read error is likely. This chain links TRBV20-1 with TRBJ2-7, with unresolved D. Germline assignment: CDR1 DFQATT and CDR2 SNEGSKA (reference sequence). The germline V and J ends were trimmed by 5 bases and 4 bases, with 18 bases remaining between them. This CDR3 spans 14 amino acids. Here the CDR3 DNA reads TGCAGTGCTTATCCGGGTCGGATTTCGTACGAGCAGTACCTC. The encoded protein is CSAYPGRISYEQYL.

This clonotype was seen a few times. V and J are TRBV5-1 and TRBJ1-3; D not resolved. CDR1 is SGHRS and CDR2 is YFSETQ in the germline V gene. V was trimmed by 0 bases and J by 3 bases, leaving 7 bases between them. This CDR3 region has 14 residues. In DNA form, the CDR3 reads TGCGCCAGCAGCTTGGGGGCCTTTGGAAACACCATATATTTT. Translation: CASSLGAFGNTIYF. Drawing the rest from reference TRBV5-1 and TRBJ1-3, the complete variable domain is KAGVTQTPRYLIKTRGQQVTLSCSPISGHRSVSWYQQTPGQGLQFLFEYFSETQRNKGNFPGRFSGRQFSNSRSEMNVSTLELGDSALYLCASSLGAFGNTIYFGEGSWLTVV.

This clonotype has just a few counts. The CDR3: CASRLAGGRNEQFF. The CDR3 nucleotides read TGCGCCAGCAGGCTAGCGGGAGGTCGTAATGAGCAGTTCTTC. The chain has TRBV10-2 and TRBJ2-1; 11 positions agree with TRBD2. Germline trimming cut 6 bases from V and 7 bases from J; bases unmatched to any gene: 5. The germline gives CDR1 WSHSY, CDR2 SAAADI. This CDR3 is 14 amino acids long.

The chain employs TRBV10-2 and TRBJ2-3; 9 bases line up with TRBD2. J lost 3 bases, V lost 2 bases, and 9 bases had no gene match. From germline, CDR1 is WSHSY and CDR2 SAAADI. This CDR3 has 17 residues. CDR3 bases: TGCGCCAGCAGTGAGAAGGTAGCGGGAGTGGGTACAGATACGCAGTATTTT. Translation: CASSEKVAGVGTDTQYF.

The chain joins TRBV12-3 or TRBV12-4 to TRBJ1-6; unclear D gene. The CDR3 sequence is 14 residues long. Trimming cost V 3 bases and J 9 bases, with 12 bases left between them. CDR3 coding DNA: TGTGCCAGCAGTTTTGCTGGGGTGGGTTCACCCCTCCACTTT. Protein product: CASSFAGVGSPLHF.

This clonotype was seen only a few times. V gene TRBV25-1 combines with J gene TRBJ1-2, with TRBD1 as a possible D gene (6 bases). Trimming stripped 1 base from V and 4 bases from J, with 10 bases between. Germline-derived CDR1 and CDR2 are MGHDK and SYGVNS. This CDR3 has 14 amino acids. CDR3 coding DNA: TGTGCCAGCAGTGAATGGGGCAGGGGCTATGGCTACACCTTC. The encoded protein is CASSEWGRGYGYTF.

The J gene is TRBJ2-7, the V gene TRBV18; 9 bases match TRBD1. The CDR3 contains 13 residues. Germline V lookup: CDR1 KGHSH, CDR2 LQKENI. Trimming cost V 2 bases and J 6 bases; bases outside gene matches: 2. CDR3 residues: CASSPRQGGEQYF. The CDR3 bases are TGTGCCAGCTCACCAAGACAGGGGGGCGAGCAGTACTTC.

This clonotype has a handful of counts. The chain employs TRBV7-2 and TRBJ2-7; 11 bases match TRBD2. The J segment lost 6 bases and the V segment lost 1 base, leaving 2 bases of the junction unmatched. Germline V gives CDR1 SGHTA, CDR2 FQGNSA. The CDR3 is 14 amino acids. CDR3 sequence: CASSLGLAGGEQYF. The DNA of the CDR3 is TGTGCCAGCAGCTTAGGGCTAGCGGGAGGCGAGCAGTACTTC.